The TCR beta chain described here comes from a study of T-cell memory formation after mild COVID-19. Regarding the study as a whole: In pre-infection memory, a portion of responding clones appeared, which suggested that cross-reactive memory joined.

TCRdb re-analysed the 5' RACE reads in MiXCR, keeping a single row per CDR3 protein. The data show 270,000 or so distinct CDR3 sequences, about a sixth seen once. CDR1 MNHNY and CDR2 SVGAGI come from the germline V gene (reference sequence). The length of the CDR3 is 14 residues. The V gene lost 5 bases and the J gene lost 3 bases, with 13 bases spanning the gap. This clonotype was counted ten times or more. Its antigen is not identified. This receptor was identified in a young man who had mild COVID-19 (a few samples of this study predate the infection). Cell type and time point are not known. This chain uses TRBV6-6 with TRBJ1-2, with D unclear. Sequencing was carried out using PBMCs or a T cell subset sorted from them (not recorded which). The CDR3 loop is CASSEPGGYYGYTF. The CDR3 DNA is TGTGCCAGCAGTGAGCCCGGTGGATACTATGGCTACACCTTC.